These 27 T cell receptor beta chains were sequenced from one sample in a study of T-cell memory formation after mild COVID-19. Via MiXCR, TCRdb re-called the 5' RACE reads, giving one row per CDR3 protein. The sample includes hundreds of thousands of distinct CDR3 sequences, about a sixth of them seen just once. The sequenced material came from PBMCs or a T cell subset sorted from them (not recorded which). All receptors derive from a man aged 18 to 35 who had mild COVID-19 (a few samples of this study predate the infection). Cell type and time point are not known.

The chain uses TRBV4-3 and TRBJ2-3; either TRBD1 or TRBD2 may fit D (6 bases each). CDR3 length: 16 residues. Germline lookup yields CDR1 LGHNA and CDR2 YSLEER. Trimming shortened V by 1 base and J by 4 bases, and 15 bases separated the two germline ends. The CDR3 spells CASSQVPARGADTQYF. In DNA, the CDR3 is TGCGCCAGCAGCCAAGTACCAGCGAGGGGGGCAGATACGCAGTATTTT.

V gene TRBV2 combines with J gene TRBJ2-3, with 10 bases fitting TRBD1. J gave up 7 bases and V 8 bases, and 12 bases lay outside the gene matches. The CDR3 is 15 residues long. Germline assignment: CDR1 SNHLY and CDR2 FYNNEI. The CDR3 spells CASDAERQGANTQYF. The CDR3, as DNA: TGTGCCAGCGACGCAGAGCGACAGGGGGCAAATACGCAGTATTTT.

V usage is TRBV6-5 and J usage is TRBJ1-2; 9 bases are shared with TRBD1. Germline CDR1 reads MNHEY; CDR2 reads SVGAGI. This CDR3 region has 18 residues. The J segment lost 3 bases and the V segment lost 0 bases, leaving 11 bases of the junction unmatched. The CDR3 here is CASSYSRTGDVSDYGYTF. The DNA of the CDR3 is TGTGCCAGCAGTTACTCCCGGACAGGGGATGTGTCTGACTATGGCTACACCTTC.

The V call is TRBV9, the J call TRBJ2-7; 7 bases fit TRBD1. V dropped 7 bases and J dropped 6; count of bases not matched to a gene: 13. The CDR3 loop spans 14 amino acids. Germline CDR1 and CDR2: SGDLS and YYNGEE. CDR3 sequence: CASSGEGARGEQYF. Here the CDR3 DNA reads TGTGCCAGCTCAGGAGAGGGGGCGAGGGGCGAGCAGTACTTC.

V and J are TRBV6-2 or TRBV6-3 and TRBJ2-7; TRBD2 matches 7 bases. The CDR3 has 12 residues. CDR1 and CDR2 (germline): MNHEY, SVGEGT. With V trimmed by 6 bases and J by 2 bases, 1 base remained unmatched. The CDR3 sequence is CASRSGAYEQYV. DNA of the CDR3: TGTGCCAGCAGGAGCGGGGCCTACGAGCAGTACGTC.

The CDR3 nucleotides are TGTGCCAGCAGCCAAGATTCTTCGGCGCATACGCAGTATTTT. Translation gives CASSQDSSAHTQYF. The chain employs TRBV3-1 and TRBJ2-3; D is uncertain. The V and J ends lost 0 bases and 7 bases respectively, with 11 bases between them. CDR1 and CDR2 (germline): LGHDT, YNNKEL (reference sequence). The CDR3 contains 14 residues.

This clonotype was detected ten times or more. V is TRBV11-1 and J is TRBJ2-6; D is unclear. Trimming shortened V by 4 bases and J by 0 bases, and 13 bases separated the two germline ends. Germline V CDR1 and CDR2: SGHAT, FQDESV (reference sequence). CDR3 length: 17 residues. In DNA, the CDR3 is TGTGCCAGCAGCTCCTTCCAGTACGGCTCTGGGGCCAACGTCCTGACTTTC. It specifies CASSSFQYGSGANVLTF.

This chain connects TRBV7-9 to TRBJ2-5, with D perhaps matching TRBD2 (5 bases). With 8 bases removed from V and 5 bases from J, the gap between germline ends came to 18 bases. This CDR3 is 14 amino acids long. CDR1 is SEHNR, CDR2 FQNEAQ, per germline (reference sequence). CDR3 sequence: CASCIPAPGETQYF. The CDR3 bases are TGTGCCAGCTGCATCCCAGCTCCGGGGGAGACCCAGTACTTC.

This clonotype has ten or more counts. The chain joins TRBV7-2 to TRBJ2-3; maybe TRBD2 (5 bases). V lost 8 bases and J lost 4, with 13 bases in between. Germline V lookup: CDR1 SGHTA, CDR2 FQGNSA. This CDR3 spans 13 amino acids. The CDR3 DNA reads TGTGCCAGCGCCGCACACGGGGCAGATACGCAGTATTTT. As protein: CASAAHGADTQYF.

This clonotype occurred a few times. CDR3 bases: TGTGCCAGCAGCAACAGGGACGGCTACACCTTC. Translation: CASSNRDGYTF. The genes are TRBV9 and TRBJ1-2, with a tentative D call TRBD1 (6 bases). Per the germline V gene, CDR1 is SGDLS and CDR2 is YYNGEE. The germline V and J ends were trimmed by 4 bases and 8 bases, with 9 bases remaining between them. The CDR3 runs to 11 residues.

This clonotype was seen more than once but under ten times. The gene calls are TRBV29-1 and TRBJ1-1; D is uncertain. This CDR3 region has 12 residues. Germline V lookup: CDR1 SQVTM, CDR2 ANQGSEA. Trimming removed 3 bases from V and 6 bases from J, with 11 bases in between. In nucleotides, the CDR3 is TGCAGCGTTGATCAACAGTACGCTGAAGCTTTCTTT. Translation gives CSVDQQYAEAFF. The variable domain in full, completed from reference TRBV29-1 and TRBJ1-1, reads SAVISQKPSRDICQRGTSLTIQCQVDSQVTMMFWYRQQPGQSLTLIATANQGSEATYESGFVIDKFPISRPNLTFSTLTVSNMSPEDSSIYLCSVDQQYAEAFFGQGTRLTVV.

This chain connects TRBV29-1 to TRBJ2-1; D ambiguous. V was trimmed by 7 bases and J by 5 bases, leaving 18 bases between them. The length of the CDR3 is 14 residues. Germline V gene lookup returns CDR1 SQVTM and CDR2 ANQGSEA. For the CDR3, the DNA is TGCAGCGGGACGGCAAGTGGACGGGACAATGAGCAGTTCTTC. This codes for CSGTASGRDNEQFF.

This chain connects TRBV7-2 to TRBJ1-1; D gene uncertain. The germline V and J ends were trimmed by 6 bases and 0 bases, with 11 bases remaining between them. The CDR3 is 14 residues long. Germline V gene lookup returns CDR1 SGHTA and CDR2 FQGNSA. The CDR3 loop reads CASRPAPMNTEAFF. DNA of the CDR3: TGTGCCAGCAGACCAGCACCCATGAACACTGAAGCTTTCTTT.

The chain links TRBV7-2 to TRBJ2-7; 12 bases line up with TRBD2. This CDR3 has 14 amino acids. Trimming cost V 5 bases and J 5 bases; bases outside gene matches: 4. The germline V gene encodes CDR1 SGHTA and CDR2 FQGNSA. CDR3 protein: CASSPRLAGDEQYF. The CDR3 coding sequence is TGTGCCAGCAGCCCTCGACTAGCGGGAGACGAGCAGTACTTC.

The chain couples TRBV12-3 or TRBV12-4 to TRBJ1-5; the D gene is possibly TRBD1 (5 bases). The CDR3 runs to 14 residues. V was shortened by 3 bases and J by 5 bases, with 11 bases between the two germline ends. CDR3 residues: CASSLRGRDQPQHF. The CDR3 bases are TGTGCCAGCAGTTTGCGGGGGAGGGATCAGCCCCAGCATTTT.

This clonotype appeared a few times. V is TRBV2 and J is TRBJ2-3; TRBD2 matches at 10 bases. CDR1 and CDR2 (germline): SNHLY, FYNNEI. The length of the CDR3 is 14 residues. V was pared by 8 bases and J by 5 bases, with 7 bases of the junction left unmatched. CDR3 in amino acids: CASCLAGVGDTQYF. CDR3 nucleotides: TGTGCCAGCTGTCTAGCGGGGGTCGGAGATACGCAGTATTTT.

The CDR3 DNA follows: TGTGCCAGCAGCTTAGTAGGACGGGGGGAGGCTGAAGCTTTCTTT. This encodes CASSLVGRGEAEAFF. The chain has TRBV7-3 and TRBJ1-1; D may be TRBD1 (5 bases). The CDR3 spans 15 residues. The ends were cut back, 2 bases at V and 6 bases at J, with 16 bases in the middle. The germline CDR1 and CDR2 sequences are SGHTA and FQGTGA. The full variable domain, completed using reference TRBV7-3 and TRBJ1-1, is GAGVSQTPSNKVTEKGKYVELRCDPISGHTALYWYRQSLGQGPEFLIYFQGTGAADDSGLPNDRFFAVRPEGSVSTLKIQRTERGDSAVYLCASSLVGRGEAEAFFGQGTRLTVV.

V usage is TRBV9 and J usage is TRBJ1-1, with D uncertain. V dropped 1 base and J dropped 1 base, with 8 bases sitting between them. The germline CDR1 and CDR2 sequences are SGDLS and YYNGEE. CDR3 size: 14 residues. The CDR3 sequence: CASSVSDGNTEAFF. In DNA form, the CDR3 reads TGTGCCAGCAGCGTATCAGACGGGAACACTGAAGCTTTCTTT.

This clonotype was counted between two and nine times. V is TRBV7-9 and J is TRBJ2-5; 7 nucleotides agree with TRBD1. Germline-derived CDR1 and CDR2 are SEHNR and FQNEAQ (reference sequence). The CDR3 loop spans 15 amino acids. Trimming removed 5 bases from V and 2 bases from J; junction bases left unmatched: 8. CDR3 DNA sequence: TGTGCCAGCAGCCAATGGGGACAGAGACAAGAGACCCAGTACTTC. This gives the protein CASSQWGQRQETQYF.

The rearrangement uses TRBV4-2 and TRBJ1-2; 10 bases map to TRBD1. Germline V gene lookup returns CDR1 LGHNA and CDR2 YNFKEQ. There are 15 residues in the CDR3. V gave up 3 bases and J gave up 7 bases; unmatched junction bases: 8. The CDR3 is CASSQMRQGAGGYTF. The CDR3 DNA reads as TGTGCCAGCAGCCAGATGAGACAGGGGGCAGGTGGCTACACCTTC.

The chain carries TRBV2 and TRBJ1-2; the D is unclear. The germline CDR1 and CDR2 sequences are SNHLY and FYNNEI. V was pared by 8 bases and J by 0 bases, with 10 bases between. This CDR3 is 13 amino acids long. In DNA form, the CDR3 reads TGTGCCAGCGATAGGGAGGCTAACTATGGCTACACCTTC. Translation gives CASDREANYGYTF.

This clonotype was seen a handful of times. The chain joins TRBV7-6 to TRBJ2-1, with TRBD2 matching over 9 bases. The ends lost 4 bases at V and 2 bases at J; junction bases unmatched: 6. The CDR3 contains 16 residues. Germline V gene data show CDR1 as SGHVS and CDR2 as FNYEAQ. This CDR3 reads CASSYALAGTYNEQFF. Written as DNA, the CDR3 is TGTGCCAGCAGCTATGCTCTAGCGGGAACCTACAATGAGCAGTTCTTC. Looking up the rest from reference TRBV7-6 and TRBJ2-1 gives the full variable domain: GAGVSQSPRYKVTKRGQDVALRCDPISGHVSLYWYRQALGQGPEFLTYFNYEAQQDKSGLPNDRFSAERPEGSISTLTIQRTEQRDSAMYRCASSYALAGTYNEQFFGPGTRLTVL.

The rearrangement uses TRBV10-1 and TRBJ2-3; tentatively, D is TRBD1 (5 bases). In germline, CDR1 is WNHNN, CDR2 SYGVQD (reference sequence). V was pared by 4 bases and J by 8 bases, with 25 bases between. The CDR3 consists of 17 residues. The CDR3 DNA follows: TGCGCCAGCAGTGGAGTCAGAGTAGGGCAGGGCTCGGCTACGCAGTATTTT. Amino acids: CASSGVRVGQGSATQYF.

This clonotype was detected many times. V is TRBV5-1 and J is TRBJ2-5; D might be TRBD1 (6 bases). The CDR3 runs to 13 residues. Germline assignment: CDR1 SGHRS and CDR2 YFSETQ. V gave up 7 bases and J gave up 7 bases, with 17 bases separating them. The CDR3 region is CASGQNFVRTQYF. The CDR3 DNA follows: TGCGCCAGCGGACAGAACTTTGTGCGGACCCAGTACTTC.

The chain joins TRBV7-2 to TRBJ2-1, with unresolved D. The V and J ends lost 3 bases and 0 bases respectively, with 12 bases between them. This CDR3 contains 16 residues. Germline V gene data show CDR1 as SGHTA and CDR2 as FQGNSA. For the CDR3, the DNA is TGTGCCAGCAGCTTGGCAGCGCGGAGCTCCTACAATGAGCAGTTCTTC. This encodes CASSLAARSSYNEQFF. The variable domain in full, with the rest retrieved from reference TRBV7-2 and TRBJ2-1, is GAGVSQSPSNKVTEKGKDVELRCDPISGHTALYWYRQSLGQGLEFLIYFQGNSAPDKSGLPSDRFSAERTGGSVSTLTIQRTQQEDSAVYLCASSLAARSSYNEQFFGPGTRLTVL.

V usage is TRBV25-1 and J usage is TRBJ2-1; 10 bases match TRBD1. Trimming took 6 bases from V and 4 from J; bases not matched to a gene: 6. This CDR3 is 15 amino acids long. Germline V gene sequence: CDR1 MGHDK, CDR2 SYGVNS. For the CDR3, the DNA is TGTGCCAGCAGCTATCCGGGACAGGGGTACAATGAGCAGTTCTTC. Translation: CASSYPGQGYNEQFF.

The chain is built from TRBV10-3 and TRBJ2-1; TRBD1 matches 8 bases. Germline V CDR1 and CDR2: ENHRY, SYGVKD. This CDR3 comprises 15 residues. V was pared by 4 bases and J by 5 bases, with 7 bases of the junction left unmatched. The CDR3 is CAISGTGSSHNEQFF. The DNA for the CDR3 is TGTGCCATCAGTGGGACAGGGTCGAGTCACAATGAGCAGTTCTTC.